The clone carrying this T cell receptor beta chain was seen a few times. Its antigen is not identified. Documented time point: newly diagnosed GD, antithyroid drugs for less than 3 months. The TCR library was prepared using RNA isolated from PBMCs. The authors built TCR beta libraries using iRepertoire HTBI primers and Arm-PCR of CDR3 regions. TCRdb re-called the multiplex PCR reads through MiXCR, storing one row per CDR3 protein. The sample comprises about 400,000 distinct CDR3 sequences, around 16% of which are singletons, and around 20% rests with the top ten. This record comes from a study of regulatory T cells in long-lasting Graves disease. Study-level findings and limits: Persistent Graves' patients showed less TCR diversity than newly diagnosed ones. Persistent patients had a count of shared public clonotypes (around 2,700) that exceeded that of new patients (966).

The CDR3 sequence is 16 residues long. V lost 2 bases, J lost 0 bases, and 14 bases lay in between. Germline CDR1 and CDR2: SGHVS and FQNEAQ. A further study also used this sample, focusing on T cells in Graves' hyperthyroidism and ophthalmopathy. That paper notes: Participants, patients aged 18 to 65, had newly diagnosed hyperthyroidism with a duration under 2 months. Researchers found most expanded thyroid clonotypes above 0.001 in blood as well.

This rearrangement joins TRBV7-8 to TRBJ2-7; tentatively, D is TRBD1 (6 bases). The source of this sequence is a woman under 30 with Graves disease. The material was peripheral blood mononuclear cells (PBMCs), obtained at new diagnosis, from a patient treated with antithyroid drugs. CDR3 nucleotides: TGTGCCAGCAGCTTACAGACAGGACGACTCTCCTACGAGCAGTACTTC. It translates to CASSLQTGRLSYEQYF.